This T cell receptor beta chain originates from a study of early T cells in non-severe SARS-CoV-2 infection. Study as a whole: Sequenced material consisted of bulk RNA (from unsorted whole blood), and chains were unpaired.

Study-wide results and limits: Database matching using VDJdb favored anti-spike CD8 responses, with private and CD4 specificities left missing.

Only a few counts were recorded for this clonotype. Its antigen remains unknown. Individual cDNA molecules were tagged with unique molecular identifiers. TCRdb re-called the 5' RACE reads with MiXCR, one entry per CDR3 protein. The data hold some 70,000 distinct CDR3 sequences, with 12% observed a single time. Germline values: CDR1 SEHNR, CDR2 FQNEAQ (reference sequence). The ends were cut back, 0 bases at V and 8 bases at J, with 7 bases in the middle. This CDR3 comprises 12 residues. This chain uses TRBV7-9 with TRBJ1-2; no clear D gene. Sample: whole blood. This receptor was obtained from an adult who was a healthcare worker with PCR-confirmed SARS-CoV-2 infection or an uninfected control (not recorded which). The CDR3 reads CASSLASEGYTF. In DNA form, the CDR3 reads TGTGCCAGCAGCTTAGCCAGCGAGGGCTACACCTTC.